The T cell receptor beta chain under discussion was sequenced for a study of breast tumors, draining lymph nodes, adjacent tissues. About this clonotype itself: Antigen specificity is unknown.

TCRdb recomputed calls from the multiplex PCR reads with MiXCR, one row per CDR3 protein. The sample includes under 20,000 distinct CDR3 sequences, approximately 42% seen only once; the top ten take 15% to 25%. The CDR3 runs 16 residues. Germline V gives CDR1 MGHRA, CDR2 YSYEKL. V lost 2 bases to trimming and J lost 2 bases, with 16 bases between them. The study's findings and limits: Tumor repertoires ranked between lymph nodes and nontumor tissue in diversity, with V and J gene preferences. Tumor T cell lymph node origin was a supported hypothesis, not proven.

The sequence came from a female donor with breast cancer. Some clones in this sample may be carry-over from other donors' samples. The chain combines TRBV4-1 with TRBJ2-7; possible D gene TRBD1, 6 bases. Sequenced input: breast tumor tissue. CDR3 region: CASSQTLVQGTYEQYF. CDR3 in DNA: TGCGCCAGCAGCCAAACCTTGGTACAGGGAACCTACGAGCAGTACTTC.